The 31 T cell receptor beta chains below all came from one sample that was sequenced in a study of shared clonotypes between healthy human individuals. Sequencing used immunoSEQ multiplex PCR; TCRdb keeps in-frame clones, though not all of them. Of about 1.1 million clones in the sample, 70% to 80% were seen once. Specimen: memory CD4+ T cells from PBMCs. As to subset: CD45RA-negative fraction. These receptors all come from a man younger than 30 in good health. Some clones in this sample may be carry-over from other donors' samples.

The V call is TRBV5-1, the J call TRBJ1-4; a weak D match, TRBD1 (6 bases). Per germline, CDR1 SGHRS and CDR2 YFSETQ. The CDR3 is made up of 15 amino acids. Trimming removed 4 bases at V and 0 bases at J, with 10 bases between. The CDR3 here is CASSGDIATNEKLFF. CDR3 nucleotides: TGCGCCAGCAGCGGGGACATTGCAACTAATGAAAAACTGTTTTTT.

This clone was counted many times. The rearrangement links TRBV10-3 to TRBJ2-7; D is unresolved. The germline V gene encodes CDR1 ENHRY and CDR2 SYGVKD. CDR3 length equals 12 residues. V was cut by 2 bases and J by 5 bases, with 7 bases left in between. The DNA for the CDR3 is TGTGCCATCAGTGAGACAGCGAACGAGCAGTACTTC. It specifies CAISETANEQYF.

The rearrangement joins TRBV7-3 to TRBJ2-7; TRBD1 matches 9 bases. The junction had 7 bases not matched to a gene; V was cut back by 6 bases and J by 4 bases. The CDR3 loop spans 14 amino acids. Germline lookup yields CDR1 SGHTA and CDR2 FQGTGA. The CDR3 loop is CASSTGTGHYEQYF. The CDR3 region has the DNA TGTGCCAGCAGTACCGGGACAGGGCATTACGAGCAGTACTTC.

This clone has a single count. The chain recombines TRBV28 with TRBJ2-1, with 7 nucleotides matching TRBD2. Trimming at V came to 5 bases and at J to 4 bases, leaving 8 bases not matched to a gene. The CDR3 covers 15 residues. Germline V CDR1 and CDR2: MDHEN, SYDVKM. Here the CDR3 DNA reads TGTGCCAGCAGTCCCCGGGGGGAGGCTTACAATGAGCAGTTCTTC. Translation: CASSPRGEAYNEQFF.

The chain is built from TRBV7-2 and TRBJ2-1; weak D call: TRBD2 (5 bases). V lost 4 bases and J lost 11, with 15 bases in between. This CDR3 contains 13 residues. Germline V gene lookup returns CDR1 SGHTA and CDR2 FQGNSA. In DNA, the CDR3 is TGTGCCAGCAGCTCCGGGGAGTCCGGGAAGCAGTTCTTC. Its translation is CASSSGESGKQFF.

The CDR3 DNA reads as TGTGCCAGCGGGTTGTACTACGAGCAGTACTTC. Translating it yields CASGLYYEQYF. The J gene is TRBJ2-7, the V gene TRBV2, with D hard to call. V dropped 8 bases and J dropped 3 bases, with 8 bases sitting between them. The CDR3 length is 11 residues. Germline V CDR1 and CDR2: SNHLY, FYNNEI. Full variable domain (outside the CDR3, taken from reference TRBV2 and TRBJ2-7): EPEVTQTPSHQVTQMGQEVILRCVPISNHLYFYWYRQILGQKVEFLVSFYNNEISEKSEIFDDQFSVERPDGSNFTLKIRSTKLEDSAMYFCASGLYYEQYFGPGTRLTVT.

This clone has only a few counts. The chain's CDR3 is CAWSAFGGGYTF. The DNA of the CDR3 is TGTGCCTGGAGCGCCTTTGGGGGTGGCTACACCTTC. The chain links TRBV30 to TRBJ1-2; D is possibly TRBD1 (5 bases). Germline CDR1 GTSNPN, CDR2 SVGIG (reference sequence). With 3 bases removed from V and 7 bases from J, the gap between germline ends came to 12 bases. CDR3 length: 12 amino acids.

The chain employs TRBV7-2 and TRBJ2-1, with a weak D call TRBD2 (5 bases). This CDR3 contains 17 residues. Germline V CDR1 and CDR2: SGHTA, FQGNSA. With 5 bases removed from V and 5 bases from J, the gap between germline ends came to 22 bases. In DNA form, the CDR3 reads TGTGCCAGCAGCCCAGTCATTGGCGGGCACCCCAACAATGAGCAGTTCTTC. It yields the protein CASSPVIGGHPNNEQFF.

This clone has just a few counts. J is TRBJ2-2 and V is TRBV30; D could derive from TRBD1 or TRBD2 (5 bases each). Germline CDR1 reads GTSNPN; CDR2 reads SVGIG (reference sequence). The V end was cut by 0 bases, the J end by 6 bases, with 11 bases between. The CDR3 sequence is 14 residues long. The CDR3 reads CAWSVQLGAGELFF. CDR3 sequence (DNA): TGTGCCTGGAGTGTACAATTGGGGGCCGGGGAGCTGTTTTTT.

As for this clone: At the DNA level, this CDR3 is encoded by other sequences in the same sample as well. The genes are TRBV7-2 and TRBJ1-1, with unresolved D. The CDR3 is 13 amino acids. CDR1 is SGHTA and CDR2 is FQGNSA in the germline V gene. The V end was cut by 2 bases, the J end by 0 bases, with 4 bases between. This CDR3 reads CASSLRMNTEAFF. In DNA, the CDR3 is TGTGCCAGCAGCTTAAGAATGAACACTGAAGCTTTCTTT.

This clone was recorded a few times. This chain joins TRBV6-1 and TRBJ2-3; D remains ambiguous. CDR1 is MNHNS and CDR2 is SASEGT in the germline V gene. The length of the CDR3 is 13 residues. Trimming left V 1 base short and J 7 bases short, with 9 bases between. Here the CDR3 DNA reads TGTGCCAGCAGTGAAGGGGTCCCTTATACGCAGTATTTT. Translated: CASSEGVPYTQYF.

The genes are TRBV6-6 and TRBJ1-1, with TRBD1 matching 10 bases. The CDR3 is 13 residues long. Germline assignment: CDR1 MNHNY and CDR2 SVGAGI (reference sequence). J was trimmed by 7 bases and V by 7 bases; bases with no gene match: 6. DNA for the CDR3: TGTGCCAGCACCGGGACAGGGGTAGGTGAAGCTTTCTTT. Protein sequence: CASTGTGVGEAFF.

The V and J genes are TRBV10-2 and TRBJ2-1; tentatively, D is TRBD1 or TRBD2 (5 bases each). The germline V gene has CDR1 WSHSY and CDR2 SAAADI. V lost 0 bases, J lost 7 bases, and 13 bases lay in between. The CDR3 totals 15 residues. CDR3 sequence: CASSESGRGPNEQFF. In DNA form, the CDR3 reads TGCGCCAGCAGTGAGTCGGGACGGGGCCCTAATGAGCAGTTCTTC.

This chain links TRBV4-1 with TRBJ1-5, with TRBD1 as a possible D gene (5 bases). Germline V gene lookup returns CDR1 MGHRA and CDR2 YSYEKL. V lost 5 bases and J 7 bases, leaving 15 bases between the germline ends. The CDR3 runs to 14 residues. This chain's CDR3 is CASSSQGVRQPQHF. The CDR3 DNA reads as TGCGCCAGCAGCTCTCAGGGAGTTCGGCAGCCCCAGCATTTT.

This sequence joins TRBV25-1 and TRBJ1-2; D may be TRBD1 (6 bases). The CDR3 is 16 residues long. V lost 3 bases and J 7 bases, leaving 21 bases between the germline ends. The germline V gene encodes CDR1 MGHDK and CDR2 SYGVNS. The CDR3 loop reads CASSETAPARGSGYTF. Written as DNA, the CDR3 is TGTGCCAGCAGTGAGACGGCTCCAGCCAGGGGAAGTGGCTACACCTTC.

The DNA for the CDR3 is TGTGCCAGCAGTTCCCCAGAAGCGGGAGGCACAGATACGCAGTATTTT. Translation gives CASSSPEAGGTDTQYF. The chain carries TRBV28 and TRBJ2-3, with 8 bases matching TRBD2. Germline trimming cut 4 bases from V and 1 base from J; bases unmatched to any gene: 7. The CDR3 contains 16 residues. Germline CDR1 MDHEN, CDR2 SYDVKM.

The chain recombines TRBV19 with TRBJ2-1; D ambiguous. Deletions cut 8 bases from V and 2 bases from J, with 10 bases between. Per the germline V gene, CDR1 is LNHDA and CDR2 is SQIVND (reference sequence). CDR3 length: 13 amino acids. DNA of the CDR3: TGTGCCAGTCAAATCGGACCCTACAATGAGCAGTTCTTC. It yields the protein CASQIGPYNEQFF.

V and J are TRBV4-2 and TRBJ2-3; D possibly corresponds to TRBD2 (6 bases). Germline CDR1 reads LGHNA; CDR2 reads YNFKEQ. The CDR3 totals 15 residues. V was cut by 2 bases and J by 6 bases, with 15 bases left in between. DNA for the CDR3: TGTGCCAGCAGCCAACCGGGACTCGGAGGGGATACGCAGTATTTT. It is translated as CASSQPGLGGDTQYF.

This clone has only one observation. The rearrangement joins TRBV5-4 to TRBJ2-1; 8 bases are shared with TRBD2. This CDR3 has 15 residues. With V trimmed by 1 base and J by 6 bases, 6 bases remained unmatched. Germline V lookup: CDR1 SGHNT, CDR2 YYREEE (reference sequence). The CDR3 DNA sequence: TGTGCCAGCAGCTTGCAACTAGCGGCAGGCAATGAGCAGTTCTTC. Protein: CASSLQLAAGNEQFF.

The chain is built from TRBV28 and TRBJ2-1, with 8 bases lining up with TRBD2. Germline-derived CDR1 and CDR2 are MDHEN and SYDVKM. The CDR3 spans 16 residues. V trimming: 5 bases; J trimming: 7 bases; junction bases outside the gene matches: 13. CDR3 amino acids: CASSPPRLSGMNEQFF. The CDR3 DNA is TGTGCCAGCAGTCCCCCCCGGCTTAGCGGGATGAATGAGCAGTTCTTC.

This CDR3 is CAIRNSGGAETNGYTF. In DNA form, the CDR3 reads TGTGCCATCAGAAACAGTGGGGGGGCAGAAACTAATGGCTACACCTTC. The rearrangement links TRBV10-3 to TRBJ1-2, with a tentative D call TRBD1 (6 bases). Between the trimmed V and J ends, which lost 6 bases and 6 bases, there was a span of 23 bases. Looked up from germline, CDR1 is ENHRY and CDR2 is SYGVKD. The CDR3 length is 16 residues.

V gene TRBV7-2 combines with J gene TRBJ2-7; D uncertain. V shed 2 bases and J shed 2 bases, with 7 bases lying between them. The CDR3 is 13 residues long. From germline, CDR1 is SGHTA and CDR2 FQGNSA. CDR3: CASSLLMAYEQYF. The CDR3 coding sequence is TGTGCCAGCAGCTTACTGATGGCCTACGAGCAGTACTTC.

The chain recombines TRBV9 with TRBJ1-2, with D unclear. Germline CDR1 SGDLS, CDR2 YYNGEE. The CDR3 sequence is 13 residues long. Trimming removed 4 bases from V and 4 bases from J, with 11 bases in between. The CDR3 loop reads CASSSAASYGYTF. In DNA form, the CDR3 reads TGTGCCAGCAGCTCGGCAGCCTCCTATGGCTACACCTTC.

The rearrangement uses TRBV5-6 and TRBJ2-1; D is unresolved. V dropped 4 bases and J dropped 4 bases, with 9 bases sitting between them. Germline-derived CDR1 and CDR2 are SGHDT and YYEEEE. This CDR3 is 13 amino acids long. In DNA form, the CDR3 reads TGTGCCAGCAGCCCGGACGATTACAATGAGCAGTTCTTC. Amino acids: CASSPDDYNEQFF.

This chain uses TRBV18 with TRBJ2-6, with 14 bases fitting TRBD2. The CDR3 has 20 amino acids. V lost 3 bases to trimming and J lost 1 base; unmatched junction nucleotides: 8. The germline CDR1 and CDR2 sequences are KGHSH and LQKENI. The CDR3 sequence: CASSPNPGLAGVSGANVLTF. DNA for the CDR3: TGTGCCAGCTCACCTAACCCGGGACTAGCGGGAGTTTCTGGGGCCAACGTCCTGACTTTC.

This rearrangement joins TRBV15 to TRBJ1-2; weak D call: TRBD1 (5 bases). The CDR3 runs to 14 residues. Germline-derived CDR1 and CDR2 are LNHNV and YYDKDF (reference sequence). V lost 5 bases and J lost 0, with 10 bases in between. The DNA of the CDR3 is TGTGCCACCAGCCCGGGGGTTACTAACTATGGCTACACCTTC. Protein: CATSPGVTNYGYTF.

This rearrangement joins TRBV7-6 to TRBJ2-3; D call uncertain. The CDR3 spans 12 residues. Germline V CDR1 and CDR2: SGHVS, FNYEAQ. Trimming cost V 5 bases and J 2 bases, with 5 bases left between them. CDR3 in DNA: TGTGCCAGCAGCACCATCACAGATACGCAGTATTTT. It translates to CASSTITDTQYF.

The chain uses TRBV30 and TRBJ1-2; D is unresolved. The CDR3 extends over 13 amino acids. V gave up 2 bases and J gave up 8 bases, with 15 bases separating them. Germline-derived CDR1 and CDR2 are GTSNPN and SVGIG (reference sequence). CDR3 sequence (DNA): TGTGCCTGGAGTTACCAAGGGCGGGGAGGCTACACCTTC. Its protein product is CAWSYQGRGGYTF.

This sequence joins TRBV5-3 and TRBJ2-6; no definite D call. TRBV5-3 is treated as an ORF (open reading frame) with a function not yet certain. This CDR3 contains 19 residues. Trimming left V 1 base short and J 0 bases short, with 17 bases between. CDR3 region: CARSLPPGLDYSGANVLTF. The CDR3 DNA sequence: TGTGCCAGAAGCTTGCCCCCGGGTCTTGATTACTCTGGGGCCAACGTCCTGACTTTC.

This clone was recorded a few times. The gene calls are TRBV5-1 and TRBJ2-1, with TRBD2 identical over 11 bases. Germline-derived CDR1 and CDR2 are SGHRS and YFSETQ. After removal of 1 base from V and 12 bases from J, the junction contained 15 bases not matched to a gene. The CDR3 is made up of 17 amino acids. The DNA for the CDR3 is TGCGCCAGCAGCTTGACGGCCTTAGCGGGAGGGCCATGGGGGCAGTTCTTC. Its protein product is CASSLTALAGGPWGQFF.

A few counts support this clone. The rearrangement links TRBV30 to TRBJ1-1; D not certain. This CDR3 is built from 12 residues. CDR1 and CDR2 from the germline V gene are GTSNPN and SVGIG (reference sequence). Trimming took 1 base from V and 3 from J, leaving 6 bases between them. CDR3: CAWSGPDTEAFF. The CDR3 nucleotides read TGTGCCTGGAGTGGGCCCGACACTGAAGCTTTCTTT.